These T cell receptor beta chains were read from a single sample in a study of blood T cell repertoires in COVID-19. Measured with immunoSEQ multiplex PCR; TCRdb has only the in-frame clones, and not every one. Of about 270,000 clones listed, approximately 90% are singletons. Specimen: PBMCs or T cells enriched from blood (not recorded which). All receptors come from a woman in her 30s with acute COVID-19. Each CDR3 is given with its conserved first and last residue. A D gene is named only where the DNA matches it firmly. Only some rows state a clone size, as once, few, many or a class for expanded clones.

D gene	V gene	clone size	J gene	CDR3 protein	CDR3 DNA
TRBD2	TRBV5-1	.	TRBJ2-3	CASSLGLAGSDTQYF	TGCGCCAGCAGCTTGGGACTAGCGGGATCAGATACGCAGTATTTT
.	TRBV11-3	.	TRBJ2-3	CASSLDPVTDTQYF	TGTGCCAGCAGCTTAGATCCGGTAACAGATACGCAGTATTTT
.	TRBV24-1	few	TRBJ2-2	CATSDWPSDRNTGELFF	TGTGCCACCAGTGATTGGCCGTCGGACAGAAACACCGGGGAGCTGTTTTTT
TRBD1	TRBV3-1/TRBV3-2	.	TRBJ1-2	CASSQDRWTGGTGYTF	TGTGCCAGCAGCCAAGATCGGTGGACAGGGGGCACTGGCTACACCTTC
TRBD1	TRBV19	once	TRBJ1-2	CATQPGQGYGYTF	TGTGCCACCCAACCGGGACAGGGTTATGGCTACACCTTC
TRBD2	TRBV18	.	TRBJ2-2	CASSPIGLAGGGGELFF	TGTGCCAGCTCACCAATCGGACTAGCGGGAGGCGGCGGGGAGCTGTTTTTT
TRBD1	TRBV19	.	TRBJ2-1	CASTGGNYGSYNEQFF	TGTGCCAGTACAGGGGGCAATTATGGATCCTACAATGAGCAGTTCTTC
TRBD2	TRBV5-1	.	TRBJ2-3	CASSLQRDTDTQYF	TGCGCCAGCAGCCTTCAGCGGGACACAGATACGCAGTATTTT
.	TRBV6-2/TRBV6-3	.	TRBJ2-2	CASSPRGSNTGELFF	TGTGCCAGCAGTCCCCGGGGTTCTAACACCGGGGAGCTGTTTTTT
.	TRBV9	.	TRBJ1-4	CASSGGDDEKLFF	TGTGCCAGCAGCGGAGGAGATGATGAAAAACTGTTTTTT
.	TRBV20-1	.	TRBJ2-3	CSARRDLQYF	TGCAGTGCTCGACGGGATCTGCAGTATTTT
.	TRBV3-1/TRBV3-2	.	TRBJ1-3	CASSQTMMNTIYF	TGTGCCAGCAGCCAAACAATGATGAACACCATATATTTT
TRBD1	TRBV18	.	TRBJ2-7	CASSPGTGPYEQYF	TGTGCCAGCTCACCCGGGACAGGGCCCTACGAGCAGTACTTC
.	TRBV12-3/TRBV12-4	.	TRBJ1-1	CASSSGTEAFF	TGTGCCAGCAGTTCGGGCACTGAAGCTTTCTTT
TRBD2	TRBV29-1	.	TRBJ2-2	CSVETSGSLNTGELFF	TGCAGCGTCGAGACTAGCGGGAGTTTAAACACCGGGGAGCTGTTTTTT
.	TRBV29-1	.	TRBJ1-2	CSVVGQGLPYGYTF	TGCAGCGTTGTTGGTCAGGGGCTTCCCTATGGCTACACCTTC
.	TRBV7-8	.	TRBJ2-3	CASSLGLEARDLDTQYF	TGTGCCAGCAGCTTAGGCCTAGAAGCGAGGGATTTAGATACGCAGTATTTT
TRBD1	TRBV9	.	TRBJ1-3	CASSSATDRSSGNTIYF	TGTGCCAGCAGCTCCGCTACGGACAGGAGCTCTGGAAACACCATATATTTT
.	TRBV7-2	once	TRBJ2-1	CASSYQGGSGHNEQFF	TGTGCCAGCAGCTACCAGGGGGGTAGCGGACACAATGAGCAGTTCTTC
.	TRBV5-6	.	TRBJ2-1	CASSLGASPNEQFF	TGTGCCAGCAGCCTGGGGGCTAGCCCCAATGAGCAGTTCTTC
.	TRBV25-1	.	TRBJ2-1	CASSVIGAGEQFF	TGTGCCAGCAGTGTAATTGGTGCGGGTGAGCAGTTCTTC
TRBD2	TRBV9	.	TRBJ2-1	CASSAKPGLAGVSSYNEQFF	TGTGCCAGCAGCGCCAAACCGGGACTAGCGGGGGTGAGCTCCTACAATGAGCAGTTCTTC
TRBD2	TRBV27	once	TRBJ2-1	CASSIQTSGSNNEQFF	TGTGCCAGCAGTATCCAGACTAGCGGGAGTAACAATGAGCAGTTCTTC
.	TRBV28	once	TRBJ2-1	CASSLTTNEQFF	TGTGCCAGCAGTTTAACTACCAATGAGCAGTTCTTC
TRBD1	TRBV5-1	.	TRBJ1-1	CASTGQRNTEAFF	TGCGCCAGCACGGGACAGAGGAACACTGAAGCTTTCTTT
.	TRBV10-2	once	TRBJ1-2	CASSERAGPYGYTF	TGCGCCAGCAGTGAAAGGGCAGGGCCCTATGGCTACACCTTC
.	TRBV9	.	TRBJ2-4	CASSSSPGTTLAKNIQYF	TGTGCCAGCAGCTCCAGTCCGGGAACAACTTTAGCCAAAAACATTCAGTACTTC
.	TRBV5-8	.	TRBJ2-3	CASSQYTDTQYF	TGTGCCAGCAGCCAGTACACAGATACGCAGTATTTT
TRBD2	TRBV28	once	TRBJ2-6	CASSSGLAGVGGVPSGANVLTF	TGTGCCAGCAGTTCCGGACTAGCGGGAGTGGGGGGGGTTCCCTCTGGGGCCAACGTCCTGACTTTC
TRBD2	TRBV7-6	.	TRBJ2-7	CASSPGLAGGYGEQYF	TGTGCCAGCAGCCCCGGACTAGCGGGAGGGTACGGCGAGCAGTACTTC
.	TRBV9	.	TRBJ2-7	CASSVRGNYEQYF	TGTGCCAGCAGCGTAAGAGGGAACTACGAGCAGTACTTC
TRBD1	TRBV2	.	TRBJ1-4	CASSAGTGNEKLFF	TGTGCCAGCAGCGCTGGGACAGGGAATGAAAAACTGTTTTTT
.	TRBV6-5	.	TRBJ1-1	CASIPSPGGTEAFF	TGTGCCAGCATTCCTAGCCCGGGGGGCACTGAAGCTTTCTTT
TRBD1	TRBV7-6	.	TRBJ2-7	CASSLGQGGEQYF	TGTGCCAGCAGCTTAGGACAGGGGGGCGAGCAGTACTTC
TRBD2	TRBV7-9	.	TRBJ2-1	CASRSSGSWNNEQFF	TGTGCCAGCAGGTCGAGCGGGAGTTGGAACAATGAGCAGTTCTTC
.	TRBV29-1	.	TRBJ2-7	CSVDVRRQSSSYEQYF	TGCAGCGTTGACGTCCGTCGCCAATCGAGCTCCTACGAGCAGTACTTC
TRBD2	TRBV19	.	TRBJ2-1	CASSIVAGGEQFF	TGTGCCAGTAGTATCGTAGCGGGAGGGGAGCAGTTCTTC
TRBD2	TRBV29-1	.	TRBJ2-3	CSVERLAESTDTQYF	TGCAGCGTTGAACGACTAGCGGAGAGCACAGATACGCAGTATTTT
TRBD1	TRBV7-8	.	TRBJ1-5	CASSLVSGQGLSNQPQHF	TGTGCCAGCAGCTTAGTCAGTGGACAGGGCTTAAGCAATCAGCCCCAGCATTTT
TRBD2	TRBV5-1	many	TRBJ2-3	CASSAGTNPDTQYF	TGCGCCAGCAGCGCCGGGACTAACCCAGATACGCAGTATTTT
.	TRBV5-1	.	TRBJ2-3	CASSRRESTDTQYF	TGCGCCAGCAGCCGTCGGGAATCCACAGATACGCAGTATTTT
TRBD1	TRBV9	.	TRBJ1-3	CASGRTGVDNSGNTIYF	TGTGCCTCCGGAAGGACAGGGGTAGATAACTCTGGAAACACCATATATTTT
.	TRBV5-1	.	TRBJ1-1	CASSLNQGNTEAFF	TGCGCCAGCAGCTTGAACCAGGGAAACACTGAAGCTTTCTTT
.	TRBV1	.	TRBJ2-5	CTSSQEGTGETQYF	TGCACCAGCAGCCAAGAGGGGACTGGGGAGACCCAGTACTTC
.	TRBV12-3/TRBV12-4	.	TRBJ2-1	CASSQDTYNEQFF	TGTGCCAGCAGCCAAGACACCTACAATGAGCAGTTCTTC
.	TRBV28	once	TRBJ1-2	CAHALSGYYGYTF	TGTGCCCACGCTTTAAGTGGCTACTATGGCTACACCTTC
TRBD2	TRBV28	.	TRBJ2-3	CASTYRREAFLPTDTQYF	TGTGCCAGCACCTATAGGCGGGAGGCATTCTTACCCACAGATACGCAGTATTTT
.	TRBV18	.	TRBJ1-4	CASSLSQGNEKLFF	TGTGCCAGCTCACTTAGCCAGGGGAATGAAAAACTGTTTTTT
TRBD1	TRBV6-5	.	TRBJ1-6	CASSPDTGGNSPLHF	TGTGCCAGCAGTCCTGACACAGGGGGCAATTCACCCCTCCACTTT
.	TRBV11-3	.	TRBJ2-5	CASSLRSEETQYF	TGTGCCAGCAGCTTGCGGAGCGAAGAGACCCAGTACTTC
TRBD2	TRBV14	.	TRBJ2-7	CASSQSGRLLYEQYF	TGTGCCAGCAGTCAAAGCGGGAGGCTCCTCTACGAGCAGTACTTC
.	TRBV3-1/TRBV3-2	.	TRBJ1-2	CASSQDGRGDYGYTF	TGTGCCAGCAGCCAAGATGGTCGGGGAGACTATGGCTACACCTTC
TRBD2	TRBV28	.	TRBJ2-1	CASSLISGSIFYNEQFF	TGTGCCAGCAGTTTAATTAGCGGGAGTATTTTCTACAATGAGCAGTTCTTC
.	TRBV28	.	TRBJ1-5	CASSFWGDYQPQHF	TGTGCCAGCAGTTTTTGGGGGGACTATCAGCCCCAGCATTTT
TRBD1	TRBV28	few	TRBJ1-6	CASSPGTAPRNSPLHF	TGTGCCAGCAGCCCGGGGACAGCCCCGCGGAATTCACCCCTCCACTTT
.	TRBV2	few	TRBJ2-1	CASSRTQTYNEQFF	TGTGCCAGCAGTCGAACACAGACCTACAATGAGCAGTTCTTC
TRBD1	TRBV9	.	TRBJ1-6	CASSVSTGASYNSPLHF	TGTGCCAGCAGCGTATCCACAGGGGCCTCCTATAATTCACCCCTCCACTTT
TRBD2	TRBV25-1	.	TRBJ2-1	CASSRTEREEQFF	TGTGCCAGCAGTCGAACGGAGCGGGAGGAGCAGTTCTTC
TRBD2	TRBV5-1	.	TRBJ2-1	CASRALAGVVYEQFF	TGCGCCAGCAGGGCCCTAGCGGGAGTTGTCTATGAGCAGTTCTTC
TRBD1	TRBV6-5	.	TRBJ2-5	CASSYSRTGGTETQYF	TGTGCCAGCAGTTACTCCCGGACAGGGGGTACGGAGACCCAGTACTTC